This T cell receptor beta chain was recovered during a study of T cell responses to AZD1222 COVID-19 vaccine. Germline assignment: CDR1 SGHVS and CDR2 FQNEAQ. This CDR3 region has 19 residues. Deletions cut 2 bases from V and 2 bases from J, with 24 bases between. Details on this clone: Its specificity is not known.

Regarding the study as a whole: Of spike-specific TCRs, nearly half reportedly target regions left unmutated in variants. In a largely white British group with more females than males, clonal diversity was possibly underestimated. At baseline, seropositivity was found in only a handful of AZD1222 recipients.

Clones were read by immunoSEQ multiplex PCR, and TCRdb kept only the in-frame ones, dropping some. The profile shows more than 150,000 clones, approximately 91% of them singletons. The sequence came from an adult in good health. This specimen consisted of peripheral blood, obtained on day 0 of AZD1222 vaccination. The chain has TRBV7-8 and TRBJ1-2; weak D call: TRBD1 (5 bases). This chain's CDR3 is CASSLRLGARSSKNYGYTF. As DNA, the CDR3 is TGTGCCAGCAGCTTACGGTTAGGGGCACGGAGTTCTAAAAACTATGGCTACACCTTC. Combining the CDR3 with reference TRBV7-8 and TRBJ1-2 gives the whole variable domain GAGVSQSPRYKVAKRGQDVALRCDPISGHVSLFWYQQALGQGPEFLTYFQNEAQLDKSGLPSDRFFAERPEGSVSTLKIQRTQQEDSAVYLCASSLRLGARSSKNYGYTFGSGTRLTVV.